The 31 T cell receptor beta chains in this list originate from one sample, sequenced in a study of glioma-infiltrating T cells after dendritic cell vaccination (dated by TCRdb to about 2016). The library was made by the immunoSEQ multiplex PCR assay. TCRdb carries this immuneACCESS record with in-frame sequences only. Its versions omit some clonotypes, under half of them owing to an unresolved V gene in the studies checked, with the rest unexplained. In this sample the table shows approximately 99,000 clones, 80% of which occur a single time. Of the sample, around 5.4% is held by the ten largest clones. The sample's time point label, in plain terms: after dendritic cell vaccination, including at tumor progression/relapse. Here the sequenced sample was blood, taken after dendritic cell vaccination. These receptors all come from a human donor with glioblastoma.

The rearrangement joins TRBV7-8 to TRBJ2-7; TRBD2 might be the D (6 bases). CDR3 length: 14 amino acids. Trimming removed 4 bases from V and 6 bases from J, with 16 bases in between. CDR1 is SGHVS, CDR2 FQNEAQ, per germline. The CDR3 region has the DNA TGTGCCAGCAGCTCCATGGGACTCCCAGCCGAGCAGTACTTC. Its translation: CASSSMGLPAEQYF.

The CDR3 here is CASSSTGRREQYF. CDR3 nucleotides: TGTGCCAGCAGTTCCACGGGGAGGCGCGAGCAGTACTTC. The V call is TRBV6-5, the J call TRBJ2-7; a possible D gene is TRBD2 (6 bases). Trimming took off 4 bases at V and 6 bases at J, with 13 bases between the two ends. The CDR3 covers 13 residues. Per germline, CDR1 MNHEY and CDR2 SVGAGI.

This chain connects TRBV5-1 to TRBJ2-1, with D perhaps TRBD1 (5 bases). The germline V gene encodes CDR1 SGHRS and CDR2 YFSETQ. Between the trimmed V and J ends, which lost 4 bases and 5 bases, there was a span of 10 bases. The CDR3 is made up of 13 amino acids. CDR3 DNA sequence: TGCGCCAGCAGCCCCGCAGGGAACAATGAGCAGTTCTTC. Translation gives CASSPAGNNEQFF.

The chain couples TRBV9 to TRBJ2-6, with D uncertain. Trimming removed 0 bases from V and 4 bases from J, with 14 bases in between. The CDR3 consists of 17 residues. From germline, CDR1 is SGDLS and CDR2 YYNGEE. For the CDR3, the DNA is TGTGCCAGCAGCGTAGAGGTCCACGCGGTCGGGGCCAACGTCCTGACTTTC. This encodes CASSVEVHAVGANVLTF.

The gene calls are TRBV7-3 and TRBJ1-2, with D unresolved. CDR1 is SGHTA, CDR2 FQGTGA, per germline. The CDR3 consists of 14 residues. Trimming removed 1 base from V and 4 bases from J, with 10 bases in between. The CDR3 loop is CASSLICRIYGYTF. In DNA form, the CDR3 reads TGTGCCAGCAGCTTAATCTGCAGAATCTATGGCTACACCTTC.

This clone occurred once. This rearrangement joins TRBV10-3 to TRBJ2-3; 8 nucleotides agree with TRBD2. This CDR3 region has 13 residues. V dropped 10 bases and J dropped 2; count of bases not matched to a gene: 5. Germline assignment: CDR1 ENHRY and CDR2 SYGVKD. The CDR3 protein is CATASGLTDTQYF. The CDR3 nucleotides read TGTGCCACCGCTAGCGGGCTCACAGATACGCAGTATTTT.

The CDR3 here is CAWNGAVYNEQFF. CDR3 bases: TGTGCCTGGAATGGGGCGGTTTACAATGAGCAGTTCTTC. The V gene is TRBV30, the J gene TRBJ2-1, with a weak D call TRBD1 (5 bases). The CDR3 has 13 residues. Germline values: CDR1 GTSNPN, CDR2 SVGIG (reference sequence). V lost 4 bases, J lost 4 bases, and 11 bases lay in between.

The V gene is TRBV11-3, the J gene TRBJ2-3; the match to TRBD1 covers 9 bases. The CDR3 sequence is 15 residues long. The V segment lost 5 bases and the J segment 5 bases; nucleotides outside the gene matches: 8. Germline values: CDR1 SGHNT, CDR2 YENEEA. The DNA of the CDR3 is TGTGCCAGCAGCCTCGATTCGACAGGGGGAGATACGCAGTATTTT. It encodes CASSLDSTGGDTQYF.

The chain recombines TRBV5-1 with TRBJ2-6; D is unclear. Germline V gives CDR1 SGHRS, CDR2 YFSETQ. Trimming left V 4 bases short and J 0 bases short, with 14 bases between. The CDR3 contains 17 residues. CDR3 sequence reads: CASSVMGVSSGANVLTF. The CDR3 region has the DNA TGCGCCAGCAGCGTTATGGGCGTCAGCTCTGGGGCCAACGTCCTGACTTTC.

The gene calls are TRBV13 and TRBJ2-3; 11 nucleotides agree with TRBD2. This CDR3 has 18 residues. Germline trimming cut 4 bases from V and 0 bases from J; bases unmatched to any gene: 9. Germline V gene data show CDR1 as PRHDT and CDR2 as FYEKMQ (reference sequence). CDR3 in DNA: TGTGCCAGCAGCTCACCACGGGGACTAGCGGCTAGCACAGATACGCAGTATTTT. Translation gives CASSSPRGLAASTDTQYF. The entire variable domain, with the rest obtained from reference TRBV13 and TRBJ2-3, is as follows: AAGVIQSPRHLIKEKRETATLKCYPIPRHDTVYWYQQGPGQDPQFLISFYEKMQSDKGSIPDRFSAQQFSDYHSELNMSSLELGDSALYFCASSSPRGLAASTDTQYFGPGTRLTVL.

This clone was seen a handful of times. The rearrangement links TRBV11-2 to TRBJ2-5, with 8 bases fitting TRBD2. V was clipped by 6 bases and J by 5 bases; unmatched bases: 5. The CDR3 is 13 amino acids. From germline, CDR1 is SGHAT and CDR2 FQNNGV. DNA for the CDR3: TGTGCCAGCAGTATCGGGAGGGAGGAGACCCAGTACTTC. This codes for CASSIGREETQYF.

Only one count was recorded for this clone. V and J are TRBV6-5 and TRBJ2-6; D possibly corresponds to TRBD1 (6 bases). CDR1 and CDR2 from the germline V gene are MNHEY and SVGAGI. The CDR3 has 15 amino acids. V lost 6 bases, J lost 2 bases, and 11 bases lay in between. The CDR3: CASSKGVAGANVLTF. The CDR3 DNA reads as TGTGCCAGCAGCAAGGGGGTCGCTGGGGCCAACGTCCTGACTTTC.

The chain employs TRBV5-1 and TRBJ1-2; 9 nucleotides line up with TRBD1. V trimming: 4 bases; J trimming: 6 bases; junction bases outside the gene matches: 7. This CDR3 contains 14 residues. The V gene's germline CDR1 is SGHRS and CDR2 YFSETQ. CDR3 region: CASSGDRVWDGYTF. As DNA, the CDR3 is TGCGCCAGCAGCGGGGACAGGGTGTGGGATGGCTACACCTTC.

Worth noting for this clone: One end of the junction varies from germline; a read error may be responsible. The rearrangement links TRBV30 to TRBJ2-7, with D possibly matching TRBD1 (7 bases). The CDR3 consists of 10 residues. In germline, CDR1 is GTSNPN, CDR2 SVGIG (reference sequence). CDR3 region: CAWIGGTALF. Written as DNA, the CDR3 is TGTGCCTGGATAGGGGGGACAGCCCTCTTC.

This chain connects TRBV28 to TRBJ1-1, with D possibly TRBD1 on 5 matching bases. Between the trimmed V and J ends, which lost 5 bases and 6 bases, there was a span of 19 bases. Looked up from germline, CDR1 is MDHEN and CDR2 is SYDVKM. This CDR3 is built from 15 residues. The CDR3 bases are TGTGCCAGCAGTCCTATGGGGCCTGGCGAGGCTGAAGCTTTCTTT. Its translation is CASSPMGPGEAEAFF.

The chain has TRBV7-9 and TRBJ2-3, with a possible D match to TRBD1 (6 bases). Per the germline V gene, CDR1 is SEHNR and CDR2 is FQNEAQ (reference sequence). The CDR3 contains 13 residues. Trimming removed 5 bases from V and 9 bases from J, with 15 bases in between. The DNA for the CDR3 is TGTGCCAGCAGCGCCGCTTTAAGGGGGACGCAGTATTTT. This sequence encodes CASSAALRGTQYF. Combining the CDR3 with reference TRBV7-9 and TRBJ2-3 gives the whole variable domain DTGVSQNPRHKITKRGQNVTFRCDPISEHNRLYWYRQTLGQGPEFLTYFQNEAQLEKSRLLSDRFSAERPKGSFSTLEIQRTEQGDSAMYLCASSAALRGTQYFGPGTRLTVL.

V and J are TRBV9 and TRBJ2-5; 9 positions agree with TRBD1. The CDR3 covers 17 residues. V shed 2 bases, J shed 1 base, and the junction held 9 bases outside the gene matches. Germline CDR1 is SGDLS and CDR2 is YYNGEE. CDR3 coding DNA: TGTGCCAGCAGCGTGAGACCCCCGGGACAGGGCCAAGAGACCCAGTACTTC. Translation: CASSVRPPGQGQETQYF.

This clone came up once. This chain links TRBV9 with TRBJ2-2, with 8 bases lining up with TRBD2. Trimming cost V 2 bases and J 5 bases; bases outside gene matches: 8. This CDR3 has 16 amino acids. Germline V CDR1 and CDR2: SGDLS, YYNGEE. The CDR3 loop is CASSVGPAGVTGELFF. CDR3 nucleotides: TGTGCCAGCAGCGTGGGTCCAGCGGGAGTAACCGGGGAGCTGTTTTTT.

There are a few counts of this clone. The CDR3 sequence is CASSLAGPLGNEQFF. The DNA of the CDR3 is TGTGCCAGCAGCTTGGCAGGGCCCCTCGGTAATGAGCAGTTCTTC. The chain carries TRBV5-4 and TRBJ2-1; possible D gene TRBD1, 5 bases. This CDR3 has 15 amino acids. Germline CDR1 and CDR2: SGHNT and YYREEE (reference sequence). With 0 bases removed from V and 7 bases from J, the gap between germline ends came to 14 bases.

V gene TRBV5-1 combines with J gene TRBJ2-1; 7 positions match TRBD1. The CDR3 sequence is 16 residues long. With V trimmed by 6 bases and J by 2 bases, 11 bases remained unmatched. Germline CDR1 reads SGHRS; CDR2 reads YFSETQ. The CDR3 region has the DNA TGCGCCAGCACCCCTACAGGGGCCCAACCCTACAATGAGCAGTTCTTC. This codes for CASTPTGAQPYNEQFF. The full variable domain, in which reference TRBV5-1 and TRBJ2-1 provide the parts outside the CDR3, is KAGVTQTPRYLIKTRGQQVTLSCSPISGHRSVSWYQQTPGQGLQFLFEYFSETQRNKGNFPGRFSGRQFSNSRSEMNVSTLELGDSALYLCASTPTGAQPYNEQFFGPGTRLTVL.

This clone was detected only once. The chain links TRBV9 to TRBJ2-3; 11 nucleotides agree with TRBD2. V shed 0 bases, J shed 5 bases, and the junction held 8 bases outside the gene matches. The CDR3 is 17 amino acids. Germline CDR1 SGDLS, CDR2 YYNGEE. The CDR3: CASSVGLAGGKEDTQYF. The CDR3 DNA reads as TGTGCCAGCAGCGTAGGGCTAGCGGGGGGCAAGGAAGATACGCAGTATTTT.

This clone has a handful of counts. V is TRBV6-1 and J is TRBJ2-7; the D gene is possibly TRBD1 (5 bases). Germline lookup yields CDR1 MNHNS and CDR2 SASEGT. Trimming pared 0 bases from V and 5 bases from J, leaving 11 bases between. The CDR3 consists of 14 residues. Here the CDR3 reads CASSEAWGVNEQYF. CDR3 in DNA: TGTGCCAGCAGTGAAGCGTGGGGCGTCAACGAGCAGTACTTC.

This clone came up a few times. V usage is TRBV19 and J usage is TRBJ2-4; 8 nucleotides agree with TRBD2. The CDR3 covers 16 residues. J gave up 0 bases and V 1 base, and 2 bases lay outside the gene matches. Germline V CDR1 and CDR2: LNHDA, SQIVND (reference sequence). The CDR3 sequence: CASSIGAGEAKNIQYF. DNA for the CDR3: TGTGCCAGTAGTATAGGAGCGGGAGAAGCCAAAAACATTCAGTACTTC. Drawing the rest from reference TRBV19 and TRBJ2-4, the complete variable domain is DGGITQSPKYLFRKEGQNVTLSCEQNLNHDAMYWYRQDPGQGLRLIYYSQIVNDFQKGDIAEGYSVSREKKESFPLTVTSAQKNPTAFYLCASSIGAGEAKNIQYFGAGTRLSVL.

The genes are TRBV29-1 and TRBJ1-1; 11 positions match TRBD1. The CDR3 extends over 14 amino acids. Germline V lookup: CDR1 SQVTM, CDR2 ANQGSEA. Trimming at V came to 4 bases and at J to 5 bases, leaving 6 bases not matched to a gene. The CDR3 protein is CSVAGTGGGTEAFF. The CDR3 nucleotides are TGCAGCGTTGCTGGGACAGGGGGTGGGACTGAAGCTTTCTTT. Full variable domain (outside the CDR3, taken from reference TRBV29-1 and TRBJ1-1): SAVISQKPSRDICQRGTSLTIQCQVDSQVTMMFWYRQQPGQSLTLIATANQGSEATYESGFVIDKFPISRPNLTFSTLTVSNMSPEDSSIYLCSVAGTGGGTEAFFGQGTRLTVV.

The chain links TRBV7-6 to TRBJ2-3; D possibly corresponds to TRBD1 (5 bases). V lost 9 bases and J 5 bases, leaving 12 bases between the germline ends. Germline lookup yields CDR1 SGHVS and CDR2 FNYEAQ. This CDR3 comprises 12 residues. In nucleotides, the CDR3 is TGTGCCAGTTACAGGAACGGAGATACGCAGTATTTT. Its protein is CASYRNGDTQYF.

This CDR3 is CASSPGDPPAREQYF. The CDR3 DNA reads TGTGCCAGCAGCCCAGGGGACCCCCCCGCGCGCGAGCAGTACTTC. This chain joins TRBV7-9 and TRBJ2-7; a weak D match, TRBD1 (6 bases). This CDR3 has 15 amino acids. Germline V lookup: CDR1 SEHNR, CDR2 FQNEAQ (reference sequence). Trimming pared 5 bases from V and 6 bases from J, leaving 20 bases between.

This clone was observed a few times. The CDR3 DNA reads as TGTGCCATCAGAGTGGGGGGTGCAGATACGCAGTATTTT. Translated: CAIRVGGADTQYF. The genes are TRBV10-3 and TRBJ2-3; possibly TRBD2 for D (6 bases). Per the germline V gene, CDR1 is ENHRY and CDR2 is SYGVKD. The ends were cut back, 6 bases at V and 4 bases at J, with 11 bases in the middle. This CDR3 spans 13 amino acids.

The chain uses TRBV5-1 and TRBJ1-6; no reliable D call. V was pared by 1 base and J by 9 bases, with 8 bases between. The V gene's germline CDR1 is SGHRS and CDR2 YFSETQ. This CDR3 is built from 13 residues. This CDR3 is CASSLSLISPLHF. As DNA, the CDR3 is TGCGCCAGCAGCTTGTCGCTAATTTCACCCCTCCACTTT. Combining the CDR3 with reference TRBV5-1 and TRBJ1-6 gives the whole variable domain KAGVTQTPRYLIKTRGQQVTLSCSPISGHRSVSWYQQTPGQGLQFLFEYFSETQRNKGNFPGRFSGRQFSNSRSEMNVSTLELGDSALYLCASSLSLISPLHFGNGTRLTVT.

The chain employs TRBV12-5 and TRBJ1-2, with 8 bases identical to TRBD1. After removal of 4 bases from V and 6 bases from J, the junction contained 10 bases not matched to a gene. Germline CDR1 and CDR2: LGHNT and FRNRAP. CDR3 length: 15 amino acids. This CDR3 reads CASGSPAGGLNGYTF. The DNA for the CDR3 is TGTGCTAGTGGTTCCCCGGCAGGGGGCTTAAATGGCTACACCTTC.

The gene calls are TRBV27 and TRBJ2-2, with TRBD2 identical over 16 bases. J lost 6 bases, V lost 6 bases, and 7 bases had no gene match. Germline CDR1 is MNHEY and CDR2 is SMNVEV (reference sequence). CDR3 length: 17 amino acids. CDR3 DNA: TGTGCCAGCAGCCCGGGACTAGCGGGAGGGCCTTCCGGGGAGCTGTTTTTT. It encodes CASSPGLAGGPSGELFF.

The V gene is TRBV2, the J gene TRBJ1-5, with D maybe TRBD1 (5 bases). The germline V and J ends were trimmed by 5 bases and 6 bases, with 14 bases remaining between them. This CDR3 is 14 amino acids long. Germline V gene sequence: CDR1 SNHLY, CDR2 FYNNEI. CDR3 amino acids: CASSYRQGGQPQHF. CDR3 DNA: TGTGCCAGCAGTTACCGGCAGGGAGGTCAGCCCCAGCATTTT.